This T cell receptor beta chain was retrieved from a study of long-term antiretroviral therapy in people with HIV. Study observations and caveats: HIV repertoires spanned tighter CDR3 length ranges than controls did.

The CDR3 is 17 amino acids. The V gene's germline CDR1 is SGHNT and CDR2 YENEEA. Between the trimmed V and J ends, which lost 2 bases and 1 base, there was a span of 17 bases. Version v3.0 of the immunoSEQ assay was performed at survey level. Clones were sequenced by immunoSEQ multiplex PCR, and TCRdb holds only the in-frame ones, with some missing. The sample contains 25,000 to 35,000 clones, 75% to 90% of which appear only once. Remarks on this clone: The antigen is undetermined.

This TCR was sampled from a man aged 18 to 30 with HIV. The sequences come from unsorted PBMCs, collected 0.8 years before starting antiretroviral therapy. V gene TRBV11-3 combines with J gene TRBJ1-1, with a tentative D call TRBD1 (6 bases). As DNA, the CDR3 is TGTGCCAGCAGCTTACGTCTACACAGGGATCCGAACACTGAAGCTTTCTTT. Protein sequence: CASSLRLHRDPNTEAFF.